This TCR beta chain was captured in a study of OX40 agonist ivuxolimab in advanced cancers. About the study: Patients received the agonistic anti-OX40 (CD134) antibody ivuxolimab. Patients achieving partial responses numbered three: one hepatocellular carcinoma case and two cutaneous melanoma cases. All patients had ivuxolimab intravenously every 2 weeks at 0.01 to 10 mg/kg.

With regard to this clone: Its specificity is unknown.

Between the trimmed V and J ends, which lost 3 bases and 9 bases, there was a span of 10 bases. This CDR3 contains 12 residues. Germline CDR1 SGDLS, CDR2 YYNGEE. Measured with immunoSEQ multiplex PCR; TCRdb has only the in-frame clones, and not every one. The table has more than 55,000 clones, about 88% seen once; the top ten hold 0.75% to 0.9%. Study-wide points: Circulating CD4+ and CD8+ T cells showed clonal expansion by week 6 at 0.1 to 3.0 mg/kg.

The sequence derives from an adult with an advanced solid tumor such as melanoma, head and neck, liver or kidney cancer. The J gene is TRBJ2-1, the V gene TRBV9; D perhaps matches TRBD2 (6 bases). Sequenced material: CD4+ or CD8+ T cells sorted from blood, taken in a trial of the OX40 agonist ivuxolimab. CDR3 bases: TGTGCCAGCAGCGACGGGACTCGTGAGCAGTTCTTC. This gives the protein CASSDGTREQFF.